Listed below are T cell receptor beta chains from one sample, sequenced in a study of blood T cell repertoires in COVID-19. Clones were read by immunoSEQ multiplex PCR, and TCRdb kept only the in-frame ones, dropping some. Of some 100,000 clones listed, about 87% are singletons. The specimen was peripheral blood. The receptors derive from a human donor in a cohort sampled during active COVID-19. CDR3s include the opening cysteine and the closing phenylalanine or tryptophan. The D gene is left open where the match is weak. For some rows the clone size is stated as once, few or many, or as a class when expanded; others skip it.

J,size,D,V,CDR3,DNA
TRBJ2-2,-,-,TRBV6-6,CASKAGANTGELFF,TGTGCCAGCAAGGCAGGCGCGAACACCGGGGAGCTGTTTTTT
TRBJ1-5,-,-,TRBV21-1,CASSDRGYQPQHF,TGTGCCAGCAGTGACAGGGGGTATCAGCCCCAGCATTTT
TRBJ1-6,-,-,TRBV6-5,CASSHRGSNSPLHF,TGTGCCAGCAGTCATCGTGGGAGTAATTCACCCCTCCACTTT
TRBJ2-7,-,-,TRBV9,CASNYRDIYEQYF,TGTGCCAGCAACTATCGGGACATATACGAGCAGTACTTC
TRBJ2-7,-,-,TRBV4-1,CASSQEPTFRGDEQYF,TGCGCCAGCAGCCAAGAACCAACTTTCAGGGGAGACGAGCAGTACTTC
TRBJ1-2,-,TRBD1,TRBV6-1,CASSELQGARPYGYTF,TGTGCCAGCAGTGAATTACAGGGGGCCCGCCCCTATGGCTACACCTTC
TRBJ1-6,-,-,TRBV28,CASPQGGQEGNSPLHF,TGTGCCAGCCCACAAGGGGGTCAAGAGGGTAATTCACCCCTCCACTTT
TRBJ1-6,once,TRBD1,TRBV18,CASSWAGQGNSPLHF,TGTGCCAGCTCCTGGGCGGGACAGGGTAATTCACCCCTCCACTTT
TRBJ1-2,once,-,TRBV6-2/TRBV6-3,CASSLQGRPNYGYTF,TGTGCCAGCAGTTTACAGGGACGTCCAAACTATGGCTACACCTTC
TRBJ1-2,-,-,TRBV5-6,CASRKTGNDGYTF,TGTGCCAGCAGGAAAACAGGGAACGACGGCTACACCTTC
TRBJ2-3,once,-,TRBV6-5,CASSLARDTQYF,TGTGCCAGCTCCCTAGCCAGAGATACGCAGTATTTT
TRBJ2-5,-,-,TRBV9,CASSVASQETQYF,TGTGCCAGCAGCGTGGCCTCCCAAGAGACCCAGTACTTC
TRBJ2-1,-,-,TRBV4-1,CASSQEGTSYNEQFF,TGCGCCAGCAGCCAAGAAGGGACTTCCTACAATGAGCAGTTCTTC
TRBJ2-1,-,TRBD1,TRBV5-4,CASRGGQGGRNEQFF,TGTGCCAGCAGAGGGGGACAGGGGGGACGCAATGAGCAGTTCTTC
TRBJ2-1,-,TRBD2,TRBV18,CASSPPGLAGGPHEQFF,TGTGCCAGCTCACCTCCGGGACTAGCGGGGGGGCCACATGAGCAGTTCTTC
TRBJ2-2,-,TRBD2,TRBV10-3,CAIRTSGENTGELFF,TGTGCCATCAGAACTAGCGGGGAGAACACCGGGGAGCTGTTTTTT
TRBJ1-6,-,-,TRBV6-5,CASSKNGGTSPLHF,TGTGCCAGCAGTAAAAATGGGGGCACTTCACCCCTCCACTTT
TRBJ2-1,-,-,TRBV19,CASSQGEGVGQFF,TGTGCCAGTAGTCAGGGTGAAGGGGTGGGGCAGTTCTTC
TRBJ1-3,-,-,TRBV9,CASSHRASGNTIYF,TGTGCCAGCAGCCACAGGGCCTCTGGAAACACCATATATTTT
TRBJ1-1,-,-,TRBV20-1,CSASLGDQAFF,TGCAGTGCTAGTTTGGGAGATCAAGCTTTCTTT
TRBJ2-7,-,TRBD2,TRBV4-3,CASSQGVLAGGGGEQYF,TGCGCCAGCAGCCAAGGTGTACTAGCGGGGGGAGGTGGCGAGCAGTACTTC
TRBJ2-7,-,TRBD2,TRBV27,CASSSQLARDEQYF,TGTGCCAGCAGTTCACAACTAGCGAGGGACGAGCAGTACTTC
TRBJ2-5,-,TRBD2,TRBV14,CASSQGIQLAGGLQETQYF,TGTGCCAGCAGCCAAGGAATTCAGCTAGCGGGGGGACTCCAAGAGACCCAGTACTTC
TRBJ1-5,once,-,TRBV4-3,CASSQDWGGDQPQHF,TGCGCCAGCAGCCAAGATTGGGGAGGGGATCAGCCCCAGCATTTT
TRBJ2-1,-,TRBD2,TRBV11-3,CASSGRLAGEQFF,TGTGCCAGCAGCGGGAGACTAGCGGGTGAGCAGTTCTTC
TRBJ1-4,once,-,TRBV7-9,CASSGTRDTEKLFF,TGTGCCAGCAGCGGAACCAGGGATACTGAAAAACTGTTTTTT
TRBJ2-7,few,-,TRBV6-6,CASSYSLYYEQYF,TGTGCCAGCAGTTACTCCTTATACTACGAGCAGTACTTC
TRBJ1-4,-,TRBD1,TRBV18,CASSPTKPQDRKYRDEKLFF,TGTGCCAGCTCACCAACCAAACCACAGGACAGGAAGTACAGGGATGAAAAACTGTTTTTT
TRBJ1-5,-,-,TRBV29-1,CSVRFGTANNQPQHF,TGCAGCGTCAGGTTTGGCACGGCTAACAATCAGCCCCAGCATTTT